The following is a T cell receptor beta chain sequence with its context. The antigen is undetermined. A multiplex PCR was run with 60 Vbeta primers and 13 Jbeta primers. TCRdb keeps only in-frame clones here, not all; method: immunoSEQ multiplex PCR. The table lists roughly 170,000 clones, over 60% of them singletons. This sample stems from a study of cytomegalovirus exposure and HLA in healthy donors. Study observations and caveats: Cytomegalovirus-associated TCR beta chains were listed, numbering over 150. TCR beta V segments were, for the most part, productive about 87% or about 30% of the time in an earlier analysis. An analysis that came later showed most CMV-associated TCR beta chains appearing HLA-restricted.

The length of the CDR3 is 14 residues. Germline CDR1 and CDR2: MNHEY and SVGAGI. With V trimmed by 6 bases and J by 1 base, 4 bases remained unmatched. The source of this sequence is a female donor in good health and CMV-seronegative. Sequencing used PBMCs. The chain uses TRBV6-5 and TRBJ1-1; 8 bases are shared with TRBD1. This chain's CDR3 is CASSHRGWNTEAFF. Written as DNA, the CDR3 is TGTGCCAGCAGCCACAGGGGGTGGAACACTGAAGCTTTCTTT.